Listed below are T cell receptor beta chains from one sample, sequenced in a study of CD8 T cells in Susac syndrome. TCRdb recomputed calls from the immunoSEQ multiplex PCR reads with MiXCR, one row per CDR3 protein. Counted here are approximately 120,000 distinct CDR3 sequences, approximately 90% occurring once; the ten biggest clones make up around 0.24%. Sequencing was carried out using CD8+ T cells from PBMCs. The receptors were gathered from a human donor with multiple sclerosis. CDR3s include the opening cysteine and the closing phenylalanine or tryptophan. Rows may omit the clone size; those that give it use once, few, many or a size class.

v_gene	abundance	j_gene	CDR3aa
TRBV7-8	NA	TRBJ2-7	CASSLEVAYEQYF
TRBV28	NA	TRBJ1-5	CASSLLWGGNQPQHF
TRBV2	NA	TRBJ2-7	CAPGLAGARLSSYEQYF
TRBV4-1	NA	TRBJ1-5	CASSQWGEQPQHF
TRBV7-9	NA	TRBJ2-4	CASSLAEGAKNIQYF
TRBV9	NA	TRBJ2-7	CASSVEGGSGLEQYF
TRBV28	NA	TRBJ1-1	CAIGDWEAFF
TRBV24-1	NA	TRBJ2-7	CATSDAGQPYEQYF
TRBV25-1	NA	TRBJ2-5	CASWGREEETQYF
TRBV4-3	NA	TRBJ2-2	CASSQDPYTGELFF
TRBV5-6	NA	TRBJ2-2	CASSLIRAVNGELFF
TRBV10-3	NA	TRBJ2-5	CAISEGDRGRQETQYF
TRBV6-2/TRBV6-3	NA	TRBJ2-1	CASSRLAASDEQFF
TRBV6-2/TRBV6-3	NA	TRBJ2-5	CASSYLEAQETQYF
TRBV6-6	NA	TRBJ2-2	CASTATSWTGELFF
TRBV4-1	once	TRBJ1-6	CASSQDTDRLLRDNSPLHF
TRBV27	NA	TRBJ2-1	CASSFGSLVGEQFF
TRBV10-3	once	TRBJ1-1	CAITGDRDMTTEAFF
TRBV10-2	NA	TRBJ2-1	CASSELHRYNEQFF
TRBV14	once	TRBJ1-2	CASSHVYDRPETYGYTF
TRBV7-9	NA	TRBJ2-7	CASSLTPGDGDYEQYF
TRBV30	NA	TRBJ2-3	CAWSALAGDTQYF
TRBV28	NA	TRBJ2-7	CASSFPRYEQYF
TRBV20-1	NA	TRBJ2-3	CSARGAGATPTDTQYF
TRBV3-1	once	TRBJ2-3	CASSYFTDTQYF
TRBV5-4	NA	TRBJ2-3	CASSRLAEVTDTQYF
TRBV11-2	NA	TRBJ1-2	CASSPGWGDYGYTF
TRBV27	NA	TRBJ2-7	CASSPLGPSNYEQYF
TRBV7-6	NA	TRBJ2-3	CASSLAPGLAGVTDTQYF
TRBV12-3/TRBV12-4	once	TRBJ1-2	CASTLGPNGYTF
TRBV12-3/TRBV12-4	NA	TRBJ2-1	CASSLPNTGEQFF
TRBV27	NA	TRBJ2-7	CASSFGGRTYEQYF
TRBV12-3/TRBV12-4	NA	TRBJ2-2	CASRPQGGSPGELFF
TRBV30	NA	TRBJ2-3	CASLFGQITDTQYF
TRBV5-6	NA	TRBJ1-5	CASSSWTGAPQHF
TRBV5-1	NA	TRBJ1-1	CASSLARANTEAFF
TRBV4-3	NA	TRBJ2-7	CASSQGAGRGPDIPIYEQYF
TRBV12-3/TRBV12-4	few	TRBJ2-3	CASSLVGGTDTQYF
TRBV19	NA	TRBJ2-1	CASLQGPYNEQFF
TRBV27	NA	TRBJ2-1	CASNQLAGEYNEQFF
TRBV14	NA	TRBJ2-1	CASSQIAGGVEQFF
TRBV19	NA	TRBJ1-5	CASSIFEGGNQPQHF